These 18 T cell receptor beta chains came from one sample sequenced in a study of CD8 T cells in Susac syndrome. The RNA, 0.5 to 1 ug, was put through reverse transcription using random hexamers. One entry per CDR3 protein, called by TCRdb with MiXCR from the immunoSEQ multiplex PCR reads. In the table there are 50,000 to 65,000 distinct CDR3 sequences, approximately 92% of which are singletons. The sequencing sample was made of CD8+ T cells from PBMCs. Every receptor here comes from a human donor in good health.

The chain is built from TRBV6-5 and TRBJ1-5; D might be TRBD1 (5 bases). Germline V gives CDR1 MNHEY, CDR2 SVGAGI. The ends were cut back, 2 bases at V and 4 bases at J, with 12 bases in the middle. The CDR3 contains 15 residues. CDR3 nucleotides: TGTGCCAGCAGTTACAAAATGGGGGGGAATCAGCCCCAGCATTTT. Residues: CASSYKMGGNQPQHF.

The chain has TRBV6-4 and TRBJ2-3, with 7 bases aligning to TRBD2. Germline V gene lookup returns CDR1 MRHNA and CDR2 SNTAGT. The V and J ends lost 5 bases and 6 bases, in that order; junction bases with no gene match: 11. This CDR3 comprises 15 residues. The CDR3, as DNA: TGTGCCAGCAGTCCGGGGGGAGCGCGAGGGGATACGCAGTATTTT. Its translation: CASSPGGARGDTQYF.

The gene calls are TRBV12-3 or TRBV12-4 and TRBJ1-3, with D unclear. Deletions cut 3 bases from V and 0 bases from J, with 18 bases between. The CDR3 runs to 18 residues. The CDR3 loop reads CASSFGNLRDLSGNTIYF. The CDR3 DNA sequence: TGTGCCAGCAGTTTCGGGAACCTCCGGGATCTCTCTGGAAACACCATATATTTT.

The chain employs TRBV5-1 and TRBJ2-7; perhaps D is TRBD1 or TRBD2 (5 bases each). Per the germline V gene, CDR1 is SGHRS and CDR2 is YFSETQ. Trimming pared 7 bases from V and 4 bases from J, leaving 15 bases between. The CDR3 sequence is 13 residues long. Here the CDR3 reads CASSNTGPYEQYF. CDR3 sequence (DNA): TGCGCCAGCTCAAACACGGGGCCATACGAGCAGTACTTC.

This clonotype was seen only once. The chain has TRBV6-2 or TRBV6-3 and TRBJ1-2, with D maybe TRBD1 (5 bases). CDR3 length equals 13 residues. V was clipped by 5 bases and J by 4 bases, with 11 bases between them. CDR1 and CDR2 from the germline V gene are MNHEY and SVGEGT. CDR3 in DNA: TGTGCCAGCAGTCCGGGACGTAGCTATGGCTACACCTTC. Its translation: CASSPGRSYGYTF.

This clonotype has just a few counts. V is TRBV11-2 and J is TRBJ2-7, with 8 bases lining up with TRBD1. Germline V gene lookup returns CDR1 SGHAT and CDR2 FQNNGV. This CDR3 comprises 14 residues. J gave up 0 bases and V 3 bases, and 1 base lay outside the gene matches. CDR3 coding DNA: TGTGCCAGCAGCTTGGACAGGGACTCCTACGAGCAGTACTTC. As protein: CASSLDRDSYEQYF.

The DNA of the CDR3 is TGTGCCTCCCATGCTTTGGCCGGGGAGCTGTTTTTT. Translation gives CASHALAGELFF. The gene calls are TRBV5-4 and TRBJ2-2; no reliable D call. Germline CDR1 is SGHNT and CDR2 is YYREEE (reference sequence). The CDR3 length is 12 residues. V was pared by 10 bases and J by 6 bases, with 13 bases between.

The chain recombines TRBV13 with TRBJ1-1; a weak D match, TRBD1 (6 bases). This CDR3 is built from 12 residues. From germline, CDR1 is PRHDT and CDR2 FYEKMQ (reference sequence). V shed 5 bases and J shed 11 bases, with 15 bases lying between them. CDR3 nucleotides: TGTGCCAGCAGCCCTGAGGGGGGCCAGGCTTTCTTT. Its translation is CASSPEGGQAFF.

The V call is TRBV9, the J call TRBJ1-1; D may be TRBD1 (5 bases). CDR3 length: 13 amino acids. The germline V gene encodes CDR1 SGDLS and CDR2 YYNGEE. Trimming shortened V by 2 bases and J by 5 bases, and 10 bases separated the two germline ends. This chain's CDR3 is CASSVRVWTEAFF. The CDR3 DNA is TGTGCCAGCAGCGTCAGGGTGTGGACTGAAGCTTTCTTT.

V gene TRBV6-2 or TRBV6-3 combines with J gene TRBJ2-1; D is perhaps TRBD1 (6 bases). Germline V gene lookup returns CDR1 MNHEY and CDR2 SVGEGT. This CDR3 region has 15 residues. Trimming shortened V by 2 bases and J by 3 bases, and 11 bases separated the two germline ends. This CDR3 is CASSYGETGYNEQFF. In DNA form, the CDR3 reads TGTGCCAGCAGTTACGGAGAGACAGGCTACAATGAGCAGTTCTTC.

This clonotype appeared a single time. This chain connects TRBV28 to TRBJ2-1; tentatively, D is TRBD2 (5 bases). CDR1 and CDR2 (germline): MDHEN, SYDVKM. V lost 5 bases, J lost 5 bases, and 10 bases lay in between. The CDR3 loop spans 13 amino acids. The CDR3 region is CASSLSDNNEQFF. CDR3 DNA sequence: TGTGCCAGCAGTCTTAGCGATAACAATGAGCAGTTCTTC. Full variable domain (outside the CDR3, taken from reference TRBV28 and TRBJ2-1): DVKVTQSSRYLVKRTGEKVFLECVQDMDHENMFWYRQDPGLGLRLIYFSYDVKMKEKGDIPEGYSVSREKKERFSLILESASTNQTSMYLCASSLSDNNEQFFGPGTRLTVL.

The chain carries TRBV27 and TRBJ1-4; no clear D. Germline V gene sequence: CDR1 MNHEY, CDR2 SMNVEV (reference sequence). The CDR3 covers 12 residues. With 6 bases removed from V and 3 bases from J, the gap between germline ends came to 5 bases. CDR3 DNA sequence: TGTGCCAGCAGCCACCCTAATGAAAAACTGTTTTTT. Amino acid sequence: CASSHPNEKLFF.

V is TRBV12-3 or TRBV12-4 and J is TRBJ1-2; no firm D call. Between the trimmed V and J ends, which lost 3 bases and 4 bases, there was a span of 12 bases. The CDR3 is 14 amino acids. The CDR3 nucleotides are TGTGCCAGCAGTTTGTTGGTTCAAATCTATGGCTACACCTTC. This codes for CASSLLVQIYGYTF.

V is TRBV2 and J is TRBJ2-1, with a tentative D call TRBD2 (5 bases). CDR3 size: 12 residues. From germline, CDR1 is SNHLY and CDR2 FYNNEI. The V and J ends lost 8 bases and 5 bases respectively, with 10 bases between them. For the CDR3, the DNA is TGTGCCAGCGGAGGCCCAGACAATGAGCAGTTCTTC. It is translated as CASGGPDNEQFF.

The chain couples TRBV2 to TRBJ2-7; D may be TRBD1 (5 bases). Trimming shortened V by 7 bases and J by 0 bases, and 13 bases separated the two germline ends. CDR3 size: 14 residues. Germline-derived CDR1 and CDR2 are SNHLY and FYNNEI. The CDR3 sequence: CASIQDTSSYEQYF. CDR3 in DNA: TGTGCCAGCATTCAGGACACGAGCTCCTACGAGCAGTACTTC. Complete variable domain (other parts from reference TRBV2 and TRBJ2-7): EPEVTQTPSHQVTQMGQEVILRCVPISNHLYFYWYRQILGQKVEFLVSFYNNEISEKSEIFDDQFSVERPDGSNFTLKIRSTKLEDSAMYFCASIQDTSSYEQYFGPGTRLTVT.

This chain uses TRBV19 with TRBJ1-1; no clear D. Trimming left V 5 bases short and J 1 base short, with 11 bases between. Per germline, CDR1 LNHDA and CDR2 SQIVND (reference sequence). CDR3 size: 14 residues. The CDR3 sequence: CASSPREGNTEAFF. CDR3 nucleotides: TGTGCCAGTAGTCCCCGGGAGGGGAACACTGAAGCTTTCTTT.

This clonotype was detected once. The chain uses TRBV6-1 and TRBJ2-2; D unresolved. Trimming shortened V by 6 bases and J by 0 bases, and 14 bases separated the two germline ends. Germline values: CDR1 MNHNS, CDR2 SASEGT. This CDR3 spans 16 amino acids. The CDR3 here is CASSAPGQTNTGELFF. The CDR3 nucleotides read TGTGCCAGCAGCGCCCCCGGGCAGACGAACACCGGGGAGCTGTTTTTT.

The rearrangement links TRBV9 to TRBJ2-1; unclear D gene. The V gene's germline CDR1 is SGDLS and CDR2 YYNGEE. The CDR3 is 14 amino acids. V gave up 3 bases and J gave up 0 bases, with 7 bases separating them. CDR3 in amino acids: CASSAGGSYNEQFF. CDR3 DNA sequence: TGTGCCAGCAGCGCGGGCGGCTCCTACAATGAGCAGTTCTTC. Variable domain in full (rest from reference TRBV9 and TRBJ2-1): DSGVTQTPKHLITATGQRVTLRCSPRSGDLSVYWYQQSLDQGLQFLIQYYNGEERAKGNILERFSAQQFPDLHSELNLSSLELGDSALYFCASSAGGSYNEQFFGPGTRLTVL.